The table lists the clone carrying this TCR beta chain with a count of one. Its antigen is not identified. It was with a sample-barcoded 5' primer and a J-beta primer mix that a second PCR of about 7 to 12 cycles was run. Each TCR beta cDNA got a 12-nucleotide random molecular identifier. One entry per CDR3 protein, called by TCRdb with MiXCR from the 5' RACE reads. The sample contains 1.8 million or so distinct CDR3 sequences, about 39% of which appear only once. The CDR3 totals 15 residues. The V gene end was trimmed by 4 bases and the J gene end by 8 bases; junction bases not matched to a gene: 12. Germline CDR1 MNHEY, CDR2 SMNVEV (reference sequence). These data are taken from a study of blood T cells in healthy people across ages. Whole-study results and caveats: Naive CD4+ cells and diversity were both higher in long-lived donors than in aged donors.

This chain uses TRBV27 with TRBJ1-2; TRBD1 matches 8 bases. The sequenced sample consisted of blood. The sequence was collected from a human donor in good health. The CDR3 DNA follows: TGTGCCAGCAGTTCGATAGAGGACAGGGAGCGAGGCTACACCTTC. It specifies CASSSIEDRERGYTF.